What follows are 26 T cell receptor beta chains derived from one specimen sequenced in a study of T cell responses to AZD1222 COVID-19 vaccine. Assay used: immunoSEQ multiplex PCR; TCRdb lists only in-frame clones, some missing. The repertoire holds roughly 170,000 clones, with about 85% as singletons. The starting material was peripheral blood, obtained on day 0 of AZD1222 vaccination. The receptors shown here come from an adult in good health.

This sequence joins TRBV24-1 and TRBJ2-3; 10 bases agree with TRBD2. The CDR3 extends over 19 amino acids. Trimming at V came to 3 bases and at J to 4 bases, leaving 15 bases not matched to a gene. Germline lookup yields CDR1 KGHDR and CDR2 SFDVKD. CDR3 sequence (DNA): TGTGCCACCAGTGATCCTAGTAGCGGGAGGACGCGAGCGGCAGATACGCAGTATTTT. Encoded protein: CATSDPSSGRTRAADTQYF.

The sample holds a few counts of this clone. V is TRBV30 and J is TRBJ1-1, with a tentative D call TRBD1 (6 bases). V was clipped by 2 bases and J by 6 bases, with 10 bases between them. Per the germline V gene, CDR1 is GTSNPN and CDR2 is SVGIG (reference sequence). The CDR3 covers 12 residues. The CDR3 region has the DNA TGTGCCTGGAGTCGACAGGTGGCTGAAGCTTTCTTT. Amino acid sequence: CAWSRQVAEAFF.

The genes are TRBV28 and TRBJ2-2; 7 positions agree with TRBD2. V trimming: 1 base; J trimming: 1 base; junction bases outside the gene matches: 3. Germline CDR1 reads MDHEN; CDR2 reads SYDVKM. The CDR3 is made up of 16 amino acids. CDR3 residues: CASSLFVAGNTGELFF. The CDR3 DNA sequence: TGTGCCAGCAGTTTATTTGTAGCGGGGAACACCGGGGAGCTGTTTTTT.

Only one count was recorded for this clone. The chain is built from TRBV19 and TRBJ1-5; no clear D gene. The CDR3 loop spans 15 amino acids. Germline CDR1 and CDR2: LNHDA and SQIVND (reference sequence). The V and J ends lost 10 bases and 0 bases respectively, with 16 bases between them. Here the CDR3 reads CATSLTGYSNQPQHF. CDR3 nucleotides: TGTGCCACCTCCCTGACGGGCTATAGCAATCAGCCCCAGCATTTT.

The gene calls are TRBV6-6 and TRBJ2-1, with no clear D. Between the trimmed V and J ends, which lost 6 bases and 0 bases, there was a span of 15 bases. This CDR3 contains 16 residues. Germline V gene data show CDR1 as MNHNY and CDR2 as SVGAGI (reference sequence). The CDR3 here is CASSRLQTSSYNEQFF. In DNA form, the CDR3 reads TGTGCCAGCAGCCGACTTCAAACGAGCTCCTACAATGAGCAGTTCTTC.

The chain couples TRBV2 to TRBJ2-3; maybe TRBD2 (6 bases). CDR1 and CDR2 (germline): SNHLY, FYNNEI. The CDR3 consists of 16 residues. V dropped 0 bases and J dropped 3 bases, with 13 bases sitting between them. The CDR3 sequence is CASSEAFGGATDTQYF. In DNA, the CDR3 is TGTGCCAGCAGTGAAGCGTTCGGAGGGGCGACAGATACGCAGTATTTT.

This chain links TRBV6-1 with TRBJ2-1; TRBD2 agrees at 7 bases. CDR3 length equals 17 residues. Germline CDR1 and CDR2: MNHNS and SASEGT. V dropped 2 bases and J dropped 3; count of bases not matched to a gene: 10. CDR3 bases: TGTGCCAGCAGTGAAAGGGGCAGCGGGAAACACTACAATGAGCAGTTCTTC. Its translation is CASSERGSGKHYNEQFF.

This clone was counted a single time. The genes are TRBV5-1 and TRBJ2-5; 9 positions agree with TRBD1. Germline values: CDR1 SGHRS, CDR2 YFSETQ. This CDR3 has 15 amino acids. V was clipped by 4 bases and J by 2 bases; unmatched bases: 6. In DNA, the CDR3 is TGCGCCAGCAGCCGAGGACAGGGGAAGCAAGAGACCCAGTACTTC. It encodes CASSRGQGKQETQYF.

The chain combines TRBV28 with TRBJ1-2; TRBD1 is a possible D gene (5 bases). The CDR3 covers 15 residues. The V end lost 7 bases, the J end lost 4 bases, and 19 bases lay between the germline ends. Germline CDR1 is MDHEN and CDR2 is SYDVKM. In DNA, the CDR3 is TGTGCCAGCAACACGACTCCGGGGCTGCTCTATGGCTACACCTTC. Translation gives CASNTTPGLLYGYTF.

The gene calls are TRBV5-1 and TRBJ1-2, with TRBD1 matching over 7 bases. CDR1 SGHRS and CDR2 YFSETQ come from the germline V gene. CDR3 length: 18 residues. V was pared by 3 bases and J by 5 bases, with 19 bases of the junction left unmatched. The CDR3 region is CASSSRVAGGGRGYGYTF. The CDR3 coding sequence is TGCGCCAGCAGCTCCCGGGTTGCCGGAGGGGGCCGGGGGTATGGCTACACCTTC. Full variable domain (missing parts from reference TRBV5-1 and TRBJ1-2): KAGVTQTPRYLIKTRGQQVTLSCSPISGHRSVSWYQQTPGQGLQFLFEYFSETQRNKGNFPGRFSGRQFSNSRSEMNVSTLELGDSALYLCASSSRVAGGGRGYGYTFGSGTRLTVV.

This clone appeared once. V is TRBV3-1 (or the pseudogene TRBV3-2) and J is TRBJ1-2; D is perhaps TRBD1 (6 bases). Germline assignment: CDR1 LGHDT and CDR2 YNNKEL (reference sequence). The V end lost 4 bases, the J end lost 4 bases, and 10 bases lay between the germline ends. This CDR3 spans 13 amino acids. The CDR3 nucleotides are TGTGCCAGCAGCCGCACAGGGCGCTATGGCTACACCTTC. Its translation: CASSRTGRYGYTF.

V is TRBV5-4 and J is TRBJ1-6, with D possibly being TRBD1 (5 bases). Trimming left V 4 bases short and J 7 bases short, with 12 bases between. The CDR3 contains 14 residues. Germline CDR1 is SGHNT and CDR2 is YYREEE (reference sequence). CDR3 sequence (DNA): TGTGCCAGCAGCCCAGGGTTCCAGAATTCACCCCTCCACTTT. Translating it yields CASSPGFQNSPLHF.

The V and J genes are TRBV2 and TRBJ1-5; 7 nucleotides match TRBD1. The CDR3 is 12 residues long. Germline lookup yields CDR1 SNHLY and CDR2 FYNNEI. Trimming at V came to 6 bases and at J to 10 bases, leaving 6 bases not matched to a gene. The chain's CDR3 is CASRGQRGPQHF. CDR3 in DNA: TGTGCCAGCAGGGGACAGCGCGGCCCCCAGCATTTT.

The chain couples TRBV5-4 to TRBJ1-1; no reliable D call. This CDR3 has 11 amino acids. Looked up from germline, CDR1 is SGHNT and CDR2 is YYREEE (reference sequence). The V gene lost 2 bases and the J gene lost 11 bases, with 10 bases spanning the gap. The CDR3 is CASSFYREAFF. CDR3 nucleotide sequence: TGTGCCAGCAGCTTTTACCGGGAGGCTTTCTTT.

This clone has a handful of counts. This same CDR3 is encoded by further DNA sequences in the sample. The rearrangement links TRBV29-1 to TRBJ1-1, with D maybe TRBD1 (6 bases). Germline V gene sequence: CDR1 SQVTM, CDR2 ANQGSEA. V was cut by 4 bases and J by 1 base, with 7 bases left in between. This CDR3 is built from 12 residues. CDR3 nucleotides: TGCAGCGTTGCCAGGGGGAACACTGAAGCTTTCTTT. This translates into CSVARGNTEAFF.

CDR3 nucleotide sequence: TGTGCCAGCAGCGAGAAGGGAGTTTACAATGAGCAGTTCTTC. Translated, it gives CASSEKGVYNEQFF. This sequence joins TRBV9 and TRBJ2-1; maybe TRBD2 (5 bases). The CDR3 is 14 residues long. The V end lost 3 bases, the J end lost 4 bases, and 11 bases lay between the germline ends. Germline CDR1 and CDR2: SGDLS and YYNGEE.

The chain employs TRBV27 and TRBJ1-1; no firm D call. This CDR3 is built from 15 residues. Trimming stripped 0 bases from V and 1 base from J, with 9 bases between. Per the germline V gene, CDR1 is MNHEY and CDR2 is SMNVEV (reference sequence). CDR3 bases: TGTGCCAGCAGTTTATCATGGCGGGGGAACACTGAAGCTTTCTTT. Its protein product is CASSLSWRGNTEAFF.

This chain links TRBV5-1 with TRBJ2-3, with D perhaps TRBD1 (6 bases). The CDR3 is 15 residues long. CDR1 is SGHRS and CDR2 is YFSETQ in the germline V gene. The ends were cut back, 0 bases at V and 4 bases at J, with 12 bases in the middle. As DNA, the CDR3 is TGCGCCAGCAGCTTGGTCGCAGGGGCCGCAGATACGCAGTATTTT. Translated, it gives CASSLVAGAADTQYF.

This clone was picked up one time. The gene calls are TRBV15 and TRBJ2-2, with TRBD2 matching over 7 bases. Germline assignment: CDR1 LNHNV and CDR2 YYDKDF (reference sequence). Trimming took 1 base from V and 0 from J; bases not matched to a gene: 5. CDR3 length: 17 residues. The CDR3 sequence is CATSRGLGTTNTGELFF. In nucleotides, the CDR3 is TGTGCCACCAGCAGAGGACTCGGGACTACGAACACCGGGGAGCTGTTTTTT.

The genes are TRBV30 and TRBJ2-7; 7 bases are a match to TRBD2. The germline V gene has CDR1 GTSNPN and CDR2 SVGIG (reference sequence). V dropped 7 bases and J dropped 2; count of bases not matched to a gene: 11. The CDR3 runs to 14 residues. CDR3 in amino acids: CASTGPGLAYEQYF. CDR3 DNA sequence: TGTGCCTCTACCGGGCCTGGACTAGCCTACGAGCAGTACTTC.

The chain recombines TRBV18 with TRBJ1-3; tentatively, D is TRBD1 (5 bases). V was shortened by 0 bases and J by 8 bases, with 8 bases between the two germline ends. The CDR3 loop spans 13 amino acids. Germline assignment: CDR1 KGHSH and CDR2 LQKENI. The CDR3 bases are TGTGCCAGCTCACCACCGGGGGAATACACCATATATTTT. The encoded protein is CASSPPGEYTIYF.

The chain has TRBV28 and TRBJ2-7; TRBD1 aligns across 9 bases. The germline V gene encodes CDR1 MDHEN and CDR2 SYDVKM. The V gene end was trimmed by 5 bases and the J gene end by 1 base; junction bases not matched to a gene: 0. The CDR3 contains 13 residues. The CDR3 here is CASSGTGSYEQYF. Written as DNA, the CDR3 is TGTGCCAGCAGTGGGACAGGGTCCTACGAGCAGTACTTC.

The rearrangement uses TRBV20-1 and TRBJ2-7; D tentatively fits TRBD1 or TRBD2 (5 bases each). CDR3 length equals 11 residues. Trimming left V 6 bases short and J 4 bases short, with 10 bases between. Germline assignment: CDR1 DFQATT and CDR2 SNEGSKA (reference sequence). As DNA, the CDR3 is TGCAGTGCCGGGACCTCTTACGAGCAGTACTTC. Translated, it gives CSAGTSYEQYF.

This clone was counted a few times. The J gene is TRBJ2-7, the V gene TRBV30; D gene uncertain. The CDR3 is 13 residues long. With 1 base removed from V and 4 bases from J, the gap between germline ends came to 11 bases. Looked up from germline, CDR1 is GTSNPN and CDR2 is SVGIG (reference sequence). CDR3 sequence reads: CAWSAQEFYEQYF. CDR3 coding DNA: TGTGCCTGGAGTGCTCAGGAGTTTTACGAGCAGTACTTC.

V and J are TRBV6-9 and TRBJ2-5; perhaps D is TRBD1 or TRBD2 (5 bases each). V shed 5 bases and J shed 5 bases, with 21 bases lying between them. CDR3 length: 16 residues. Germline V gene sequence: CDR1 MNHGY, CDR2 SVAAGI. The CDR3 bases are TGTGCCAGCAGTGAAGACTACAGGCGCCGGACGGAGACCCAGTACTTC. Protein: CASSEDYRRRTETQYF.

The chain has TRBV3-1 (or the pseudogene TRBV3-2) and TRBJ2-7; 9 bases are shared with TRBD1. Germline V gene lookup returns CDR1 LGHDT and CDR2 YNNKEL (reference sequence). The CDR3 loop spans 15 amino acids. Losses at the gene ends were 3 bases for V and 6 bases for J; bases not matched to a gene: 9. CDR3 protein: CASSQPGQGLGEQYF. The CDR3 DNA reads TGTGCCAGCAGCCAGCCGGGACAGGGACTGGGCGAGCAGTACTTC.